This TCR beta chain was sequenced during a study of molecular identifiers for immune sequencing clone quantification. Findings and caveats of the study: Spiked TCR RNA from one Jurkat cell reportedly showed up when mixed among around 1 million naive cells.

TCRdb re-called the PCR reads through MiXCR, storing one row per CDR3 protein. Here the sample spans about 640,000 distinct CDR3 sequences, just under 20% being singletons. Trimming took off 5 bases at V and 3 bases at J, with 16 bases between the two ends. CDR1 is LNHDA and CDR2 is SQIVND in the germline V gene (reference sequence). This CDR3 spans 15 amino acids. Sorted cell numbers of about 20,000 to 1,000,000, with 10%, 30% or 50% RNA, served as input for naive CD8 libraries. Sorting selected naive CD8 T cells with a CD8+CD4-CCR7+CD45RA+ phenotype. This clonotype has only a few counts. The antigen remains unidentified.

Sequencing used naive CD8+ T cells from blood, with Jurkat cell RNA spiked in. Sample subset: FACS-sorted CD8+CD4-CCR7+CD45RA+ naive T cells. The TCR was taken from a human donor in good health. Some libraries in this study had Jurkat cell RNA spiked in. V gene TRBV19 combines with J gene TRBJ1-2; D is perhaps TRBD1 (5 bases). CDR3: CASSVSRALDYGYTF. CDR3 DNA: TGTGCCAGTAGTGTCTCCAGGGCTCTTGACTATGGCTACACCTTC.